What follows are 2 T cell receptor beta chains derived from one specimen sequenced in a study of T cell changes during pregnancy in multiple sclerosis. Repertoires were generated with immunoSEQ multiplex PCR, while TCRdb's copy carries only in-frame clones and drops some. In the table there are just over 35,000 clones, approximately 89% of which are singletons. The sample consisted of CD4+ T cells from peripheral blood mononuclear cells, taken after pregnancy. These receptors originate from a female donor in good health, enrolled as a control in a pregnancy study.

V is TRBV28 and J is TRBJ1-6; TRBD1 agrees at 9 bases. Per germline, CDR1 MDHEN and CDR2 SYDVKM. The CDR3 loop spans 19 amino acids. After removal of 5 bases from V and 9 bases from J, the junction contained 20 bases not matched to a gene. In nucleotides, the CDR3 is TGTGCCAGCAGTATAGGGGGCATTACAGGGGGCTATAACGTTTCACCCCTCCACTTT. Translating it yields CASSIGGITGGYNVSPLHF.

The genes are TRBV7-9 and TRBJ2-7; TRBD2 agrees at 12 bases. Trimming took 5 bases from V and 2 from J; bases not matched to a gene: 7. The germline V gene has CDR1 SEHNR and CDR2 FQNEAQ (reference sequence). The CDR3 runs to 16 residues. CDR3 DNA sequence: TGTGCCAGCAGCCAAAGGACTAGCGGGGTCGCCTACGAGCAGTACTTC. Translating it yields CASSQRTSGVAYEQYF.